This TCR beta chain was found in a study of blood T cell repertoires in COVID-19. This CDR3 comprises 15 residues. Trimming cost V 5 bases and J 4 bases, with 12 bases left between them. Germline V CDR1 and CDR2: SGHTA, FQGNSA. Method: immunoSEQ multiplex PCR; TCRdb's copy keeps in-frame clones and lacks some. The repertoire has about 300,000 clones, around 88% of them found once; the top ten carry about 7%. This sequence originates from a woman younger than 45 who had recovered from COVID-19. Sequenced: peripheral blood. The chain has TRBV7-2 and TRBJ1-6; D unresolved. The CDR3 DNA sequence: TGTGCCAGCAGCCGTCCAAGCACGTATAATTCACCCCTCCACTTT. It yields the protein CASSRPSTYNSPLHF. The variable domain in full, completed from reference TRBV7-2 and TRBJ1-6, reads GAGVSQSPSNKVTEKGKDVELRCDPISGHTALYWYRQSLGQGLEFLIYFQGNSAPDKSGLPSDRFSAERTGGSVSTLTIQRTQQEDSAVYLCASSRPSTYNSPLHFGNGTRLTVT.